The 16 T cell receptor beta chains below come from one sample, sequenced in a study of blood T cell repertoires in COVID-19. Using immunoSEQ multiplex PCR, the repertoire was profiled, and TCRdb retains in-frame clones only, with some absent. The table records under 130,000 clones, 85% of them present only once. The sample was peripheral blood. The receptors here all came from a man aged 45-65 years with acute or convalescent COVID-19.

The rearrangement links TRBV19 to TRBJ2-6; D might be TRBD1 (5 bases). This CDR3 is 18 amino acids long. In germline, CDR1 is LNHDA, CDR2 SQIVND (reference sequence). V lost 3 bases and J 2 bases, leaving 17 bases between the germline ends. The CDR3 loop is CASSIHGFRETGANVLTF. The DNA for the CDR3 is TGTGCCAGTAGTATTCATGGCTTCAGGGAAACTGGGGCCAACGTCCTGACTTTC.

The rearrangement links TRBV7-2 to TRBJ1-1, with D perhaps TRBD1 (5 bases). CDR1 SGHTA and CDR2 FQGNSA come from the germline V gene. The germline V and J ends were trimmed by 1 base and 0 bases, with 12 bases remaining between them. The CDR3 covers 16 residues. CDR3 DNA sequence: TGTGCCAGCAGCTTAGATGTACAGGCTTTGAACACTGAAGCTTTCTTT. It yields the protein CASSLDVQALNTEAFF.

This clone was found once. The chain employs TRBV10-3 and TRBJ2-2; 7 nucleotides line up with TRBD1. V lost 7 bases to trimming and J lost 5 bases; unmatched junction nucleotides: 7. Germline lookup yields CDR1 ENHRY and CDR2 SYGVKD. The CDR3 runs to 14 residues. The CDR3 protein is CAIMRQGRTGELFF. The CDR3, as DNA: TGTGCCATCATGAGACAGGGTAGAACCGGGGAGCTGTTTTTT.

J is TRBJ2-7 and V is TRBV5-4; 10 bases agree with TRBD1. V trimming: 1 base; J trimming: 6 bases; junction bases outside the gene matches: 4. CDR1 is SGHNT and CDR2 is YYREEE in the germline V gene (reference sequence). This CDR3 has 14 amino acids. The CDR3 coding sequence is TGTGCCAGCAGCTTGAGGGACAGGGGACTCGAGCAGTACTTC. Translating gives CASSLRDRGLEQYF.

The rearrangement links TRBV19 to TRBJ1-4; 8 nucleotides agree with TRBD1. The germline V gene has CDR1 LNHDA and CDR2 SQIVND (reference sequence). The V and J ends lost 5 bases and 8 bases, in that order; junction bases with no gene match: 4. The length of the CDR3 is 13 residues. The CDR3 loop reads CASSVTGEEKLFF. The CDR3 DNA follows: TGTGCCAGTAGTGTGACAGGGGAGGAAAAACTGTTTTTT. Full variable domain (remainder filled in from reference TRBV19 and TRBJ1-4): DGGITQSPKYLFRKEGQNVTLSCEQNLNHDAMYWYRQDPGQGLRLIYYSQIVNDFQKGDIAEGYSVSREKKESFPLTVTSAQKNPTAFYLCASSVTGEEKLFFGSGTQLSVL.

Worth noting for this clone: Other nucleotide sequences from this sample produce the same CDR3. The V gene is TRBV4-1, the J gene TRBJ1-3; 8 nucleotides agree with TRBD1. The trim removed 4 bases at V and 0 bases at J, leaving 2 bases unmatched. The germline V gene has CDR1 MGHRA and CDR2 YSYEKL. This CDR3 has 15 residues. The CDR3 spells CASSPGQDSGNTIYF. The CDR3 DNA reads TGCGCCAGCAGCCCGGGACAGGACTCTGGAAACACCATATATTTT.

Concerning this clone: One junction end disagrees with the germline gene, perhaps due to a read error. CDR3 nucleotides: TGTGCCAGCAGTCTCGTTAGCGGGAGCTCCTACGAGCGGTACTTC. Protein product: CASSLVSGSSYERYF. This chain links TRBV6-5 with TRBJ2-7; 9 positions match TRBD2. From germline, CDR1 is MNHEY and CDR2 SVGAGI. The CDR3 is 15 residues long.

This CDR3 reads CAISLQGEDYGYTF. The DNA for the CDR3 is TGTGCCATCAGTTTACAGGGGGAGGACTATGGCTACACCTTC. The rearrangement links TRBV10-3 to TRBJ1-2, with 8 bases matching TRBD1. With 5 bases clipped from V and 3 bases from J, the junction kept 5 bases outside the gene matches. This CDR3 has 14 amino acids. Germline V CDR1 and CDR2: ENHRY, SYGVKD.

The J gene is TRBJ1-2, the V gene TRBV20-1; no clear D. The germline CDR1 and CDR2 sequences are DFQATT and SNEGSKA (reference sequence). The CDR3 is 11 amino acids. CDR3 sequence (DNA): TGCAGCGCGCCCGGTGGAGGGAAGTACACCTTC. It encodes CSAPGGGKYTF.

This clone is a singleton in its sample. The CDR3 is CASNQGAGQPQHF. The CDR3 nucleotides are TGTGCCAGCAATCAGGGGGCCGGTCAGCCCCAGCATTTT. This chain links TRBV6-5 with TRBJ1-5; 8 bases align to TRBD1. Trimming at V came to 7 bases and at J to 6 bases, leaving 5 bases not matched to a gene. The CDR3 spans 13 residues. CDR1 MNHEY and CDR2 SVGAGI come from the germline V gene.

V gene TRBV29-1 combines with J gene TRBJ1-2; unclear D gene. This CDR3 region has 15 residues. Germline CDR1 is SQVTM and CDR2 is ANQGSEA. V was trimmed by 6 bases and J by 4 bases, leaving 21 bases between them. The chain's CDR3 is CSVRTGEGTSYGYTF. CDR3 sequence (DNA): TGCAGCGTGCGCACCGGAGAGGGAACCTCCTATGGCTACACCTTC.

The chain has TRBV6-5 and TRBJ2-7; D call uncertain. Looked up from germline, CDR1 is MNHEY and CDR2 is SVGAGI. The CDR3 has 13 amino acids. V lost 0 bases and J 2 bases, leaving 5 bases between the germline ends. The CDR3 DNA sequence: TGTGCCAGCAGTTACTCCTATACCTACGAGCAGTACTTC. Translation: CASSYSYTYEQYF.

The V and J genes are TRBV9 and TRBJ1-2, with D uncertain. CDR1 is SGDLS, CDR2 YYNGEE, per germline. The CDR3 is 13 residues long. V shed 0 bases and J shed 3 bases, with 6 bases lying between them. CDR3 residues: CASSVGHDYGYTF. DNA for the CDR3: TGTGCCAGCAGCGTAGGGCACGACTATGGCTACACCTTC.

This chain connects TRBV11-3 to TRBJ1-1; TRBD1 agrees at 11 bases. Trimming at V came to 1 base and at J to 4 bases, leaving 2 bases not matched to a gene. Germline assignment: CDR1 SGHNT and CDR2 YENEEA. CDR3 length equals 15 residues. This chain's CDR3 is CASSLGGTGGTEAFF. The CDR3 coding sequence is TGTGCCAGCAGCTTAGGAGGGACAGGGGGCACTGAAGCTTTCTTT.

The V call is TRBV30, the J call TRBJ2-7; D might be TRBD2 (6 bases). Trimming left V 1 base short and J 5 bases short, with 9 bases between. The germline CDR1 and CDR2 sequences are GTSNPN and SVGIG (reference sequence). This CDR3 comprises 12 residues. CDR3 coding DNA: TGTGCCTGGAGTGGGGGGGTCCACGAGCAGTACTTC. Amino acid sequence: CAWSGGVHEQYF.

The chain carries TRBV27 and TRBJ1-2; possible D gene TRBD1, 6 bases. Germline values: CDR1 MNHEY, CDR2 SMNVEV (reference sequence). This CDR3 spans 13 amino acids. Trimming cost V 0 bases and J 5 bases, with 7 bases left between them. CDR3 amino acids: CASSLSGGYGYTF. For the CDR3, the DNA is TGTGCCAGCAGTTTATCAGGGGGTTATGGCTACACCTTC.